This T cell receptor (beta chain) was found in a study of T cells in Graves' hyperthyroidism and ophthalmopathy. The source material, RNA transcripts, was used to amplify TCR beta CDR3 regions. First-round RT-PCR of the TCR CDR3 relied on the HTBI primer set. One entry per CDR3 protein, called by TCRdb with MiXCR from the multiplex PCR reads. The table shows about 570,000 distinct CDR3 sequences, with about half occurring only once. This clonotype appeared a few times. The CDR3 extends over 13 amino acids. Trimming stripped 7 bases from V and 1 base from J, with 9 bases between. Germline CDR1 and CDR2: KGHDR and SFDVKD.

Sequencing was performed on peripheral blood or thyroid tissue (not recorded which). V is TRBV24-1 and J is TRBJ1-1; perhaps TRBD1 as D (6 bases). This receptor was obtained from an adult woman with Graves' disease, either hyperthyroidism or ophthalmopathy (not recorded which). As DNA, the CDR3 is TGTGCCACCAGGACAGGCTGGAACACTGAAGCTTTCTTT. Its translation: CATRTGWNTEAFF.